This T cell receptor beta chain was observed in a study of immune cell composition in non-small cell lung cancer. V was cut by 3 bases and J by 0 bases, with 12 bases left in between. The CDR3 is made up of 14 amino acids. The germline V gene has CDR1 GTSNPN and CDR2 SVGIG (reference sequence). The repertoire was sequenced with immunoSEQ multiplex PCR; TCRdb's copy has only in-frame clones and lacks some. The repertoire holds approximately 11,000 clones, roughly 60% seen once, with over 15% in the top ten. The clonotype comes from a human donor with non-small cell lung cancer. This chain uses TRBV30 with TRBJ2-7, with D perhaps matching TRBD2 (6 bases). The sequenced sample consisted of lung tumor tissue. CDR3 sequence: CAWSTGAGSYEQYF. The CDR3 DNA sequence: TGTGCCTGGAGCACGGGAGCCGGCTCCTACGAGCAGTACTTC.